These T cell receptor beta chains were read from a single sample in a study of cytomegalovirus exposure and HLA in healthy donors. Only in-frame clones appear in the TCRdb table, and some are missing; sequencing was by immunoSEQ multiplex PCR. The table includes over 110,000 clones, 60% to 85% detected once. Sequencing was carried out using PBMCs. The receptors stem from a man aged 18 to 29 in good health and CMV-seronegative. CDR3s include the opening cysteine and the closing phenylalanine or tryptophan. D genes are given only for firm matches. Size is omitted from some rows. Given values are once, few, many or a class for expanded clones.

>NA|TRBJ2-1|TRBD1|TRBV7-9
CASSLLQGAYNEQFF
TGTGCCAGCAGCTTACTCCAGGGGGCGTACAATGAGCAGTTCTTC
>NA|TRBJ2-1|TRBD1|TRBV7-2
CASSFRDSQYNEQFF
TGTGCCAGCAGCTTCCGGGACAGTCAATACAATGAGCAGTTCTTC
>NA|TRBJ1-1|NA|TRBV7-8
CASSLVRRGAAGGTEAFF
TGTGCCAGCAGCTTAGTTCGTCGGGGTGCGGCAGGAGGAACTGAAGCTTTCTTT
>few|TRBJ1-6|NA|TRBV6-5
CASSYRGLVDSPLHF
TGTGCCAGCAGTTACCGGGGATTGGTGGATTCACCCCTCCACTTT
>NA|TRBJ2-7|NA|TRBV6-1
CASRVGEDYEQYF
TGTGCCAGCAGGGTCGGGGAAGACTACGAGCAGTACTTC
>NA|TRBJ1-4|NA|TRBV7-9
CASSATVGNEKLFF
TGTGCCAGCAGCGCGACAGTGGGTAATGAAAAACTGTTTTTT
>few|TRBJ2-7|TRBD1|TRBV4-3
CASSHNSQGALYEQYF
TGCGCCAGCAGCCATAACTCCCAGGGGGCTCTCTACGAGCAGTACTTC
>NA|TRBJ2-5|NA|TRBV19
CASSMSVQETQYF
TGTGCCAGTAGTATGTCAGTACAAGAGACCCAGTACTTC
>NA|TRBJ1-1|TRBD1|TRBV19
CASSITGVNTEAFF
TGTGCCAGTAGTATCACAGGGGTGAACACTGAAGCTTTCTTT
>NA|TRBJ2-7|TRBD1|TRBV7-3
CASSSGQGPSYEQYF
TGTGCCAGCAGCTCGGGACAGGGACCCTCCTACGAGCAGTACTTC
>NA|TRBJ2-7|NA|TRBV11-1
CASRTEQGVEQYF
TGTGCCAGCAGGACCGAACAGGGAGTCGAGCAGTACTTC
>NA|TRBJ1-3|NA|TRBV10-3
CATRGREKAHGGNTIYF
TGTGCCACCCGTGGCCGGGAGAAAGCTCACGGTGGAAACACCATATATTTT
>NA|TRBJ2-2|NA|TRBV7-9
CASSPQGTGELFF
TGTGCCAGCAGCCCGCAGGGGACCGGGGAGCTGTTTTTT
>NA|TRBJ2-5|NA|TRBV19
CASSMTAAQETQYF
TGTGCCAGTAGTATGACGGCGGCCCAAGAGACCCAGTACTTC
>NA|TRBJ1-1|NA|TRBV14
CASSHRGWDTEAFF
TGTGCCAGCAGCCACAGGGGTTGGGACACTGAAGCTTTCTTT
>NA|TRBJ2-1|NA|TRBV5-6
CASSYGVYEQFF
TGTGCCAGCAGCTACGGAGTCTATGAGCAGTTCTTC
>NA|TRBJ2-1|NA|TRBV11-3
CASSLVRYNEQFF
TGTGCCAGCAGCTTAGTTCGTTACAATGAGCAGTTCTTC
>NA|TRBJ2-7|NA|TRBV7-3
CASSLIANGEQYF
TGTGCCAGCAGCTTAATAGCGAATGGCGAGCAGTACTTC
>NA|TRBJ1-5|NA|TRBV19
CASSSLNQPQHF
TGTGCCAGTAGTTCCCTAAATCAGCCCCAGCATTTT
>NA|TRBJ1-1|TRBD1|TRBV9
CASSETGGNTEAFF
TGTGCCAGCAGCGAGACAGGGGGGAACACTGAAGCTTTCTTT
>many|TRBJ2-7|NA|TRBV6-1
CASSEEQGSYHEQYF
TGTGCCAGCAGTGAAGAGCAGGGTAGTTACCACGAGCAGTACTTC
>NA|TRBJ2-7|TRBD2|TRBV14
CASSQVGGSPGEQYF
TGTGCCAGCAGCCAAGTGGGGGGGAGCCCCGGCGAGCAGTACTTC
>NA|TRBJ2-5|NA|TRBV27
CASSPRVQETQYF
TGTGCCAGCAGTCCCAGGGTCCAAGAGACCCAGTACTTC
>NA|TRBJ2-5|TRBD2|TRBV7-8
CASSPRVSGGEETQYF
TGTGCCAGCAGCCCCCGGGTTAGCGGGGGGGAAGAGACCCAGTACTTC
>NA|TRBJ1-5|TRBD1|TRBV19
CASSSHRGSNQPQHF
TGTGCCAGTAGTTCTCACAGGGGCAGCAATCAGCCCCAGCATTTT
>NA|TRBJ1-1|NA|TRBV18
CASSRGGGWNTEAFF
TGTGCCAGCTCCCGAGGGGGGGGCTGGAACACTGAAGCTTTCTTT
>NA|TRBJ2-3|TRBD2|TRBV5-5
CASSSSGTSGGWDPYTQYF
TGTGCCAGCAGCTCGTCCGGGACTAGCGGGGGTTGGGACCCTTATACGCAGTATTTT
>NA|TRBJ2-7|TRBD1|TRBV7-2
CASSPWTGGYEQYF
TGTGCCAGCAGCCCTTGGACAGGGGGCTACGAGCAGTACTTC
>few|TRBJ2-7|TRBD2|TRBV4-3
CASSQEYPPSGGYEQYF
TGCGCCAGCAGCCAAGAGTACCCACCTAGCGGGGGCTACGAGCAGTACTTC
>NA|TRBJ1-2|NA|TRBV23-1
CARPGGDLQSNYGYTF
TGCGCCAGACCGGGAGGGGACCTTCAATCTAACTATGGCTACACCTTC
>NA|TRBJ1-3|NA|TRBV18
CASSPRVLRNSGNTIYF
TGTGCCAGCTCACCCCGGGTTTTACGGAACTCTGGAAACACCATATATTTT
>NA|TRBJ2-7|NA|TRBV5-6
CASSLKGVSYEQYF
TGTGCCAGCAGCTTGAAGGGAGTATCCTACGAGCAGTACTTC
>NA|TRBJ1-2|NA|TRBV7-2
CASSLPGGRGGYTF
TGTGCCAGCAGCCTTCCCGGGGGGCGAGGTGGCTACACCTTC
>NA|TRBJ1-6|NA|TRBV16
CASSPLEEKGGSPLHF
TGTGCCAGCAGCCCATTGGAGGAAAAGGGAGGCTCACCCCTCCACTTT
>few|TRBJ1-3|NA|TRBV6-1
CATTVSSGNTIYF
TGTGCCACCACGGTGTCCTCTGGAAACACCATATATTTT
>NA|TRBJ1-2|NA|TRBV2
CATDRRDDYGYTF
TGTGCCACCGACAGGCGTGATGACTATGGCTACACCTTC
>NA|TRBJ2-1|TRBD2|TRBV6-5
CASSYRRGGQYNEQFF
TGTGCCAGCAGTTACCGGCGGGGGGGCCAGTACAATGAGCAGTTCTTC
>few|TRBJ1-5|NA|TRBV4-1
CASSPFTRVRGGQPQHF
TGCGCCAGCAGCCCCTTTACGAGGGTAAGGGGAGGTCAGCCCCAGCATTTT
>NA|TRBJ1-2|TRBD1|TRBV7-6
CASSSRGGANYGYTF
TGTGCCAGCAGCTCTAGAGGGGGCGCCAACTATGGCTACACCTTC
>NA|TRBJ2-3|NA|TRBV27
CASSYRNRALNF
TGTGCCAGCAGTTATCGGAACAGAGCTTTAAATTTT
>few|TRBJ1-1|NA|TRBV5-8
CASSLTRVAANTEAFF
TGTGCCAGCAGCCTTACTCGGGTTGCGGCGAACACTGAAGCTTTCTTT
>NA|TRBJ2-1|NA|TRBV15
CATSRGREGVGPAYNEQFF
TGTGCCACCAGCAGGGGGAGGGAGGGGGTGGGTCCCGCATACAATGAGCAGTTCTTC
>NA|TRBJ2-2|NA|TRBV18
CASSRWRPVTGELFF
TGTGCCAGCTCACGGTGGAGACCCGTCACCGGGGAGCTGTTTTTT
>NA|TRBJ1-6|NA|TRBV6-1
CASSESGIGGSPLHF
TGTGCCAGCAGTGAATCAGGGATCGGTGGCTCACCCCTCCACTTT
>NA|TRBJ2-7|NA|TRBV27
CASSTSSSYEQYF
TGTGCCAGCAGTACATCTAGCTCCTACGAGCAGTACTTC
>few|TRBJ2-7|NA|TRBV4-1
CASSHSLGSEQYF
TGCGCCAGCAGCCACTCGTTAGGGAGCGAGCAGTACTTC